This T cell receptor beta chain derives from a study of monozygotic twins with inflammatory bowel disease. Concerning this clonotype: What it binds is unknown.

Germline V gives CDR1 GTSNPN, CDR2 SVGIG (reference sequence). The CDR3 spans 15 residues. Study-level findings and limits: It was in IBD patients that TCRbeta diversity (inverse Simpson) was lower than in healthy co-twins. Among IBD patients, fewer clonotypes were shared with others than among healthy twins, especially with disease activity. Comparison of concordant versus discordant twins revealed no difference in repertoire similarity, possibly due to limited power.

The authors ran two nested PCRs of approximately 16 and 10 cycles on TCRalpha and TCRbeta cDNA. TCRdb re-called the 5' RACE reads, yielding one record per CDR3 amino acid sequence without DNA. The sample holds some 400,000 distinct CDR3 sequences. The source of this sequence is a human donor with ulcerative colitis or Crohn's disease, or a healthy co-twin of an affected twin (not recorded which). Sample: blood. The chain combines TRBV30 with TRBJ2-3; TCRdb names TRBD2, which stays unverified in the absence of DNA. The CDR3 loop reads CAWSRLAGVGDTQYF. The variable domain in full, with the rest retrieved from reference TRBV30 and TRBJ2-3, is SQTIHQWPATLVQPVGSPLSLECTVEGTSNPNLYWYRQAAGRGLQLLFYSVGIGQISSEVPQNLSASRPQDRQFILSSKKLLLSDSGFYLCAWSRLAGVGDTQYFGPGTRLTVL.